Presented here are 7 T cell receptor beta chains from one specimen sequenced in a study of OX40 agonist ivuxolimab in advanced cancers. The repertoire was sequenced with immunoSEQ multiplex PCR; TCRdb's copy has only in-frame clones and lacks some. The data show more than 10,000 clones, over 75% seen once. This specimen was CD4+ or CD8+ T cells sorted from blood, taken in a trial of the OX40 agonist ivuxolimab. Source of these receptors: an adult with an advanced solid tumor such as melanoma, head and neck, liver or kidney cancer.

This clone is labeled as medium-sized. The genes are TRBV7-9 and TRBJ2-7; 7 bases agree with TRBD1. This CDR3 spans 13 amino acids. The germline CDR1 and CDR2 sequences are SEHNR and FQNEAQ (reference sequence). The junction had 11 bases not matched to a gene; V was cut back by 8 bases and J by 7 bases. The CDR3 sequence is CASYDRVGGEQYF. The CDR3 DNA sequence: TGTGCCAGCTACGACAGGGTAGGAGGTGAGCAGTACTTC.

J is TRBJ2-7 and V is TRBV4-1; 8 bases fit TRBD1. The CDR3 is made up of 15 amino acids. Trimming at V came to 4 bases and at J to 0 bases, leaving 5 bases not matched to a gene. The germline gives CDR1 MGHRA, CDR2 YSYEKL. CDR3 in amino acids: CASSPGQESSYEQYF. Written as DNA, the CDR3 is TGCGCCAGCAGCCCGGGACAGGAGAGCTCCTACGAGCAGTACTTC.

The chain has TRBV29-1 and TRBJ1-6, with D tentatively TRBD1 (5 bases). This CDR3 region has 15 residues. The germline V and J ends were trimmed by 6 bases and 4 bases, with 16 bases remaining between them. Per the germline V gene, CDR1 is SQVTM and CDR2 is ANQGSEA. The CDR3 reads CSVGGPHSYNSPLHF. In DNA, the CDR3 is TGCAGCGTGGGGGGACCGCATTCGTATAATTCACCCCTCCACTTT.

This clone has just one count. The chain employs TRBV28 and TRBJ1-4, with D uncertain. The V end lost 5 bases, the J end lost 4 bases, and 14 bases lay between the germline ends. Germline lookup yields CDR1 MDHEN and CDR2 SYDVKM. The CDR3 contains 15 residues. CDR3 amino acids: CASSTPGSHNEKLFF. DNA for the CDR3: TGTGCCAGCAGTACCCCTGGCAGCCATAATGAAAAACTGTTTTTT. The full variable domain, rest sourced from reference TRBV28 and TRBJ1-4, is DVKVTQSSRYLVKRTGEKVFLECVQDMDHENMFWYRQDPGLGLRLIYFSYDVKMKEKGDIPEGYSVSREKKERFSLILESASTNQTSMYLCASSTPGSHNEKLFFGSGTQLSVL.

This chain links TRBV6-6 with TRBJ1-1; no definite D call. Germline V CDR1 and CDR2: MNHNY, SVGAGI (reference sequence). V lost 4 bases to trimming and J lost 5 bases, with 5 bases between them. The CDR3 length is 11 residues. The CDR3 loop reads CASSSLTEAFF. The CDR3, as DNA: TGTGCCAGCAGTTCTCTTACTGAAGCTTTCTTT.

The rearrangement links TRBV2 to TRBJ2-1, with D uncertain. Germline V gene sequence: CDR1 SNHLY, CDR2 FYNNEI. CDR3 length: 15 amino acids. Deletions cut 6 bases from V and 0 bases from J, with 12 bases between. DNA for the CDR3: TGTGCCAGCAGCTTAGGTCAAAGCTCCTACAATGAGCAGTTCTTC. Translated: CASSLGQSSYNEQFF.

The chain has TRBV6-5 and TRBJ1-5; D is ambiguous. The CDR3 consists of 14 residues. The V end was cut by 2 bases, the J end by 3 bases, with 8 bases between. Looked up from germline, CDR1 is MNHEY and CDR2 is SVGAGI. The CDR3 here is CASSYGAINQPQHF. CDR3 nucleotide sequence: TGTGCCAGCAGTTACGGCGCCATCAATCAGCCCCAGCATTTT.